These T cell receptor beta chains were read from a single sample in a study of blood T cell repertoires in COVID-19. Generated by immunoSEQ multiplex PCR, the TCRdb table keeps only in-frame clones and is missing some. The table shows 25,000 to 35,000 clones, with approximately 85% occurring only once. Sequencing used peripheral blood. These receptor sequences come from a man older than 75 with active COVID-19. CDR3s include the opening cysteine and the closing phenylalanine or tryptophan.

J	V	CDR3
TRBJ1-4	TRBV5-4	CASSLKGQGAHNEKLFF
TRBJ1-4	TRBV28	CASNSDRGSGKLFF
TRBJ1-1	TRBV12-5	CASGFLGQGGLDTEAFF
TRBJ2-7	TRBV3-1/TRBV3-2	CASSPQQGAGEQYF
TRBJ2-3	TRBV7-3	CASSSGLAGGRQYF
TRBJ2-7	TRBV10-3	CAISEFSYEQYF
TRBJ2-1	TRBV5-1	CASSSDRAGNEQFF
TRBJ2-7	TRBV6-5	CASSPPSGGGYEQYF
TRBJ2-5	TRBV3-1/TRBV3-2	CASSPGTRETQYF
TRBJ2-1	TRBV4-2	CASSQELPPGLGIEQFF
TRBJ1-1	TRBV6-6	CASSYEGNTEAFF
TRBJ1-5	TRBV6-4	CASSRGQPNQPQHF
TRBJ1-3	TRBV9	CASSVVFGNTIYF
TRBJ1-1	TRBV6-2/TRBV6-3	CASSLQGAATEAFF
TRBJ1-4	TRBV19	CASSIDRRGGEKLFF
TRBJ1-1	TRBV15	CATSRDTGYAEAFF
TRBJ2-7	TRBV3-1/TRBV3-2	CASSQETAYEQYF
TRBJ2-3	TRBV19	CASSAHRGRGEPTDTQYF
TRBJ1-2	TRBV2	CASTGQNYGYTF
TRBJ2-7	TRBV19	CASKTSGGSPSYEQYF
TRBJ1-5	TRBV6-1	CASSVPATGAYSNQPQHF
TRBJ2-3	TRBV19	CASSIVARGVSDTQYF
TRBJ2-3	TRBV7-3	CASSLSQGATGNTQYF
TRBJ2-1	TRBV4-1	CASSPWGGSHNEQFF
TRBJ2-5	TRBV27	CASSSGQGRETQYF
TRBJ2-1	TRBV2	CASRDQAGSYNEQFF
TRBJ2-5	TRBV2	CASSETAGGRETQYF
TRBJ2-3	TRBV30	CAWSVRSDTQYF
TRBJ2-3	TRBV9	CASSSTGFIWDTQYF
TRBJ1-1	TRBV10-3	CAINPTGGNTEAFF
TRBJ2-5	TRBV7-8	CASSLLQETQYF
TRBJ2-5	TRBV6-6	CASSYLLAGETQYF
TRBJ1-3	TRBV21-1	CASSKDRGPGNTIYF
TRBJ2-1	TRBV19	CASTPRGSYTYNEQFF
TRBJ1-6	TRBV5-6	CASLTGTGSSPLHF
TRBJ2-3	TRBV7-9	CASSLRGGGTDTQYF
TRBJ1-3	TRBV7-2	CASSPGQGIGNTIYF
TRBJ1-2	TRBV4-1	CASSQDTGTGVRGYTF
TRBJ2-3	TRBV12-5	CASGLDTSVGLNTQYF
TRBJ2-5	TRBV27	CASDHSGGSRETQYF
TRBJ2-6	TRBV18	CASSPLVQGFPGANVLTF
TRBJ1-5	TRBV28	CASGGAANQPQHF
TRBJ1-1	TRBV6-6	CASIYQGGGVYAEAFF